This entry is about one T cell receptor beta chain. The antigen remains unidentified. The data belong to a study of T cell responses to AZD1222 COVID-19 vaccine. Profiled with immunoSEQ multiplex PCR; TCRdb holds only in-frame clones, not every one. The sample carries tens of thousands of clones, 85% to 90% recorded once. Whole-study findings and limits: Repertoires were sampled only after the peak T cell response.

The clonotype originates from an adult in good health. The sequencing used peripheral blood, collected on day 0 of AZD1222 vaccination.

The CDR3, as DNA: TGTGCCAGCAGCTTCGAACAGAACACCGGGGAGCTGTTTTTT. It specifies CASSFEQNTGELFF. The chain is built from TRBV5-6 and TRBJ2-2; D unresolved. This CDR3 is 14 amino acids long. Trimming removed 2 bases at V and 1 base at J, with 6 bases between. Germline V gene sequence: CDR1 SGHDT, CDR2 YYEEEE. Complete variable domain (other parts from reference TRBV5-6 and TRBJ2-2): DAGVTQSPTHLIKTRGQQVTLRCSPKSGHDTVSWYQQALGQGPQFIFQYYEEEERQRGNFPDRFSGHQFPNYSSELNVNALLLGDSALYLCASSFEQNTGELFFGEGSRLTVL.